What follows are 22 T cell receptor beta chains derived from one specimen sequenced in a study of blood T cell repertoires in COVID-19. TCRdb keeps only in-frame clones here, not all; method: immunoSEQ multiplex PCR. The sample contains 130,000 to 150,000 clones, about 80% of which appear only once. Sequencing used peripheral blood. These receptors all come from a human donor in a cohort sampled during active COVID-19.

The CDR3 sequence: CASRRTPDSGANVLTF. The CDR3 DNA follows: TGTGCCAGCAGGAGGACACCAGACTCTGGGGCCAACGTCCTGACTTTC. V gene TRBV7-9 combines with J gene TRBJ2-6; possible D gene TRBD1, 5 bases. The V end was cut by 6 bases, the J end by 0 bases, with 12 bases between. Germline V gene lookup returns CDR1 SEHNR and CDR2 FQNEAQ (reference sequence). The CDR3 runs to 16 residues.

The chain uses TRBV5-6 and TRBJ2-3; D is undetermined. CDR3 size: 14 residues. V lost 4 bases, J lost 2 bases, and 11 bases lay in between. Germline V gene data show CDR1 as SGHDT and CDR2 as YYEEEE. Here the CDR3 DNA reads TGTGCCAGCAGCCTCGCCGAGCTCACAGATACGCAGTATTTT. It translates to CASSLAELTDTQYF. Together with reference TRBV5-6 and TRBJ2-3, the CDR3 gives the full variable domain: DAGVTQSPTHLIKTRGQQVTLRCSPKSGHDTVSWYQQALGQGPQFIFQYYEEEERQRGNFPDRFSGHQFPNYSSELNVNALLLGDSALYLCASSLAELTDTQYFGPGTRLTVL.

The chain has TRBV5-6 and TRBJ1-6; 7 bases are shared with TRBD1. V was pared by 3 bases and J by 4 bases, with 13 bases of the junction left unmatched. The CDR3 has 18 residues. From germline, CDR1 is SGHDT and CDR2 YYEEEE. This CDR3 is CASSWGTQGSSYNSPLHF. Written as DNA, the CDR3 is TGTGCCAGCAGCTGGGGTACACAGGGGTCCTCTTATAATTCACCCCTCCACTTT.

This clone was recorded once. The V gene is TRBV19, the J gene TRBJ2-7; a weak D match, TRBD2 (6 bases). V dropped 5 bases and J dropped 6 bases, with 20 bases sitting between them. Germline lookup yields CDR1 LNHDA and CDR2 SQIVND (reference sequence). This CDR3 is 15 amino acids long. The CDR3 coding sequence is TGTGCCAGTAGTCTCCCACTGGGGGGACTTAGCGAGCAGTACTTC. Protein: CASSLPLGGLSEQYF.

V gene TRBV29-1 combines with J gene TRBJ2-3; perhaps TRBD2 as D (6 bases). Trimming stripped 7 bases from V and 0 bases from J, with 14 bases between. There are 14 residues in the CDR3. The germline CDR1 and CDR2 sequences are SQVTM and ANQGSEA. The CDR3 sequence is CSARGSTSTDTQYF. CDR3 DNA sequence: TGCAGCGCTCGGGGGTCCACTAGCACAGATACGCAGTATTTT.

In this sample, this clone turned up a few times. The gene calls are TRBV12-3 or TRBV12-4 and TRBJ2-2; D is unresolved. The CDR3 extends over 13 amino acids. Deletions cut 6 bases from V and 5 bases from J, with 10 bases between. The DNA of the CDR3 is TGTGCCAGCAGCCCCTCTAGAACCGGGGAGCTGTTTTTT. Translation gives CASSPSRTGELFF.

The V gene is TRBV19, the J gene TRBJ1-5, with 8 bases matching TRBD1. CDR1 and CDR2 from the germline V gene are LNHDA and SQIVND (reference sequence). The CDR3 is 16 residues long. Trimming at V came to 9 bases and at J to 6 bases, leaving 16 bases not matched to a gene. The CDR3 sequence is CASKRQGQASGQPQHF. In DNA form, the CDR3 reads TGTGCCAGCAAAAGACAGGGACAGGCCTCGGGTCAGCCCCAGCATTTT.

The V and J genes are TRBV7-3 and TRBJ2-3; TRBD1 matches at 7 bases. J lost 2 bases, V lost 10 bases, and 9 bases had no gene match. The CDR3 has 14 residues. CDR1 and CDR2 (germline): SGHTA, FQGTGA. The DNA for the CDR3 is TGTGCCACCCGACAGGGTCCCACCACAGATACGCAGTATTTT. Translation: CATRQGPTTDTQYF.

This chain uses TRBV3-1 (or the pseudogene TRBV3-2) with TRBJ1-3, with D unclear. Trimming took 3 bases from V and 0 from J, leaving 9 bases between them. Per germline, CDR1 LGHDT and CDR2 YNNKEL (reference sequence). CDR3 size: 15 residues. CDR3 protein: CASSHKTLSGNTIYF. In nucleotides, the CDR3 is TGTGCCAGCAGCCATAAGACACTCTCTGGAAACACCATATATTTT.

The V and J genes are TRBV3-1 (or the pseudogene TRBV3-2) and TRBJ1-2; D perhaps matches TRBD1 (5 bases). Looked up from germline, CDR1 is LGHDT and CDR2 is YNNKEL (reference sequence). Trimming took off 4 bases at V and 6 bases at J, with 12 bases between the two ends. The CDR3 extends over 13 amino acids. The CDR3 DNA reads TGTGCCAGCAGCCGTCGGGGGGGAGATGGCTACACCTTC. This translates into CASSRRGGDGYTF.

The V gene is TRBV9, the J gene TRBJ2-1, with TRBD1 identical over 7 bases. The germline gives CDR1 SGDLS, CDR2 YYNGEE. J gave up 2 bases and V 0 bases, and 8 bases lay outside the gene matches. The CDR3 contains 17 residues. The CDR3 DNA reads TGTGCCAGCAGCGTAGCGGCTCGAGGGGGCGCCTACAATGAGCAGTTCTTC. It is translated as CASSVAARGGAYNEQFF.

This clone was counted once. The V gene is TRBV5-4, the J gene TRBJ2-5, with D possibly being TRBD1 (5 bases). The CDR3 has 16 amino acids. Germline V gives CDR1 SGHNT, CDR2 YYREEE (reference sequence). The V end lost 4 bases, the J end lost 5 bases, and 21 bases lay between the germline ends. The CDR3: CASSPRTTVLGETQYF. The CDR3 nucleotides read TGTGCCAGCAGCCCGCGGACGACAGTACTCGGGGAGACCCAGTACTTC.

V usage is TRBV15 and J usage is TRBJ2-7; possible D gene TRBD1, 5 bases. The CDR3 contains 14 residues. V lost 5 bases to trimming and J lost 6 bases, with 17 bases between them. Germline CDR1 is LNHNV and CDR2 is YYDKDF (reference sequence). The CDR3 loop reads CATSPLPQAREQYF. CDR3 bases: TGTGCCACCAGCCCCCTGCCACAGGCTCGCGAGCAGTACTTC.

This chain connects TRBV4-3 to TRBJ1-4; no firm D call. The CDR3 is 15 residues long. The germline V gene has CDR1 LGHNA and CDR2 YSLEER. With 1 base removed from V and 8 bases from J, the gap between germline ends came to 14 bases. The CDR3: CASSQVLEGFEKLFF. CDR3 sequence (DNA): TGCGCCAGCAGCCAAGTCCTCGAGGGTTTCGAAAAACTGTTTTTT.

This chain joins TRBV5-4 and TRBJ2-3; 16 bases match TRBD2. With V trimmed by 7 bases and J by 6 bases, 17 bases remained unmatched. CDR1 SGHNT and CDR2 YYREEE come from the germline V gene (reference sequence). This CDR3 comprises 19 residues. CDR3 in amino acids: CASGSAGTSGGVESDTQYF. The CDR3 coding sequence is TGTGCCAGCGGGTCCGCCGGGACTAGCGGGGGGGTGGAATCGGATACGCAGTATTTT.

The CDR3 reads CASSLDGLASTTDTQYF. The DNA for the CDR3 is TGTGCCAGCAGCTTAGATGGGCTAGCGTCAACCACAGATACGCAGTATTTT. The chain uses TRBV7-3 and TRBJ2-3; perhaps TRBD2 as D (6 bases). The CDR3 runs 17 residues. Germline assignment: CDR1 SGHTA and CDR2 FQGTGA. V gave up 2 bases and J gave up 2 bases, with 17 bases separating them.

The CDR3 is CASSQEPSGGKNYGYTF. The CDR3 bases are TGCGCCAGCAGCCAAGAGCCGTCGGGAGGGAAGAACTATGGCTACACCTTC. V and J are TRBV4-3 and TRBJ1-2; no definite D call. The CDR3 sequence is 17 residues long. Deletions cut 0 bases from V and 2 bases from J, with 16 bases between. The germline gives CDR1 LGHNA, CDR2 YSLEER.

The chain links TRBV5-4 to TRBJ1-1, with D maybe TRBD1 (6 bases). The germline V and J ends were trimmed by 0 bases and 1 base, with 16 bases remaining between them. Germline assignment: CDR1 SGHNT and CDR2 YYREEE (reference sequence). The CDR3 contains 17 residues. The CDR3 is CASSLGLRTARNTEAFF. The CDR3 bases are TGTGCCAGCAGCTTGGGGCTAAGGACAGCGAGGAACACTGAAGCTTTCTTT.

The rearrangement links TRBV6-2 or TRBV6-3 to TRBJ2-3, with 8 bases lining up with TRBD2. V gave up 6 bases and J gave up 2 bases; unmatched junction bases: 7. From germline, CDR1 is MNHEY and CDR2 SVGEGT. CDR3 length equals 15 residues. CDR3 residues: CASSPGGGYTDTQYF. In DNA form, the CDR3 reads TGTGCCAGCAGCCCGGGGGGGGGCTACACAGATACGCAGTATTTT.

The J gene is TRBJ1-1, the V gene TRBV2, with no clear D. The CDR3 totals 13 residues. The ends were cut back, 0 bases at V and 7 bases at J, with 9 bases in the middle. Germline V gene lookup returns CDR1 SNHLY and CDR2 FYNNEI. Written as DNA, the CDR3 is TGTGCCAGCAGTGAAGCGCAGTTCCTTGAAGCTTTCTTT. Protein: CASSEAQFLEAFF.

This rearrangement joins TRBV19 to TRBJ2-7; 8 nucleotides match TRBD1. This CDR3 comprises 14 residues. The ends lost 5 bases at V and 5 bases at J; junction bases unmatched: 8. Germline V gene data show CDR1 as LNHDA and CDR2 as SQIVND (reference sequence). CDR3 amino acids: CASSSSGQVHEQYF. Written as DNA, the CDR3 is TGTGCCAGTAGTTCTTCGGGACAGGTCCACGAGCAGTACTTC.

The V call is TRBV29-1, the J call TRBJ2-3; 13 bases are a match to TRBD2. Trimming removed 7 bases from V and 6 bases from J; junction bases left unmatched: 10. This CDR3 is 15 amino acids long. Germline CDR1 and CDR2: SQVTM and ANQGSEA. The DNA of the CDR3 is TGCAGCGCGCGTAAACTAGCGGGGGGGCTGGATACGCAGTATTTT. It codes for CSARKLAGGLDTQYF.